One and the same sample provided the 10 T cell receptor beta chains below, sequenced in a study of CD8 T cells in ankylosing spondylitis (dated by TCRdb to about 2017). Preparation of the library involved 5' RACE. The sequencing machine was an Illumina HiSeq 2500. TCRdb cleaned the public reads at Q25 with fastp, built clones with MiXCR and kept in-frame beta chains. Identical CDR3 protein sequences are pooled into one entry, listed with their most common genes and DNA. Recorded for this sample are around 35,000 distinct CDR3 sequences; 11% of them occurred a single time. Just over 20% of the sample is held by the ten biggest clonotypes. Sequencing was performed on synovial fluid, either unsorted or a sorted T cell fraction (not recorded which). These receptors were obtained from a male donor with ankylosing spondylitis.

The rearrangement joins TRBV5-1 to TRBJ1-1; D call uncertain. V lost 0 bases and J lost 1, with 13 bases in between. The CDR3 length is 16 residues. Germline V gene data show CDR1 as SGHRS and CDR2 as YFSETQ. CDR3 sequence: CASSLVPTSPNTEAFF. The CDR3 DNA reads TGCGCCAGCAGCTTGGTCCCGACGAGCCCGAACACTGAAGCTTTCTTT.

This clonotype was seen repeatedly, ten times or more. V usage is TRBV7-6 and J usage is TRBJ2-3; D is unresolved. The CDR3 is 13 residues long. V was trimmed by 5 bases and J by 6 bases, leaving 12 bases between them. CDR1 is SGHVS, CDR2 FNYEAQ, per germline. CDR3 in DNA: TGTGCCAGCAGCCCACTGGTCCTCGATACGCAGTATTTT. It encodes CASSPLVLDTQYF.

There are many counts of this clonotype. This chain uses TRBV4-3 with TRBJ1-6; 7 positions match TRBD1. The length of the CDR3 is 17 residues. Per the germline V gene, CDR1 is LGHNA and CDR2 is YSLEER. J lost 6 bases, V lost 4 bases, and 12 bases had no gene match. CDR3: CASSPGQFTGVNSPLHF. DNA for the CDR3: TGCGCCAGCAGCCCGGGCCAGTTCACAGGGGTTAATTCACCCCTCCACTTT.

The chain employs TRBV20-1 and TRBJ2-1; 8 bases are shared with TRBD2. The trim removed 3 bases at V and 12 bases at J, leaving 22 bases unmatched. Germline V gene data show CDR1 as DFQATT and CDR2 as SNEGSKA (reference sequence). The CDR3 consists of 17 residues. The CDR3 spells CSARGAGGGDGGIWQFF. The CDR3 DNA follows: TGCAGTGCTAGGGGGGCGGGAGGCGGGGATGGGGGAATATGGCAGTTCTTC.

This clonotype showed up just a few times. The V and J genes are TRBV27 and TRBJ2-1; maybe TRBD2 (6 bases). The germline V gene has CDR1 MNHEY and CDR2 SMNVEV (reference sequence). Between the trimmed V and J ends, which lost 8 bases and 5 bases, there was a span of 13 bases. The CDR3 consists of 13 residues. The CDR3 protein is CASGLAIHNEQFF. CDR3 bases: TGTGCCAGCGGTCTAGCGATCCACAATGAGCAGTTCTTC.

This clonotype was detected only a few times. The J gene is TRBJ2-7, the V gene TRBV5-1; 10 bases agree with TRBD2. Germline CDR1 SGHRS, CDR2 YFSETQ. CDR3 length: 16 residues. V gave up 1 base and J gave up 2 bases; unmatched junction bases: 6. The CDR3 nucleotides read TGCGCCAGCAGCTTGTATCCGGGACTAGCGACCTACGAGCAGTACTTC. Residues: CASSLYPGLATYEQYF.

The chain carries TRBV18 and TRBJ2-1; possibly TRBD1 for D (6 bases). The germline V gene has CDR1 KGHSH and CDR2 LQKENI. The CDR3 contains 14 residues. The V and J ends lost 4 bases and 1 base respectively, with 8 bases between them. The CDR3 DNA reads TGTGCCAGCTCACGGGACATTTCCTACAATGAGCAGTTCTTC. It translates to CASSRDISYNEQFF.

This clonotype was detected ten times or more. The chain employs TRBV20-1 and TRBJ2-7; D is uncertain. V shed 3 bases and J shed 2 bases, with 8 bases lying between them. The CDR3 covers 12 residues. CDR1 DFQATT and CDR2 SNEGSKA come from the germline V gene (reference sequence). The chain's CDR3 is CSARSAAYEQYF. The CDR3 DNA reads TGCAGTGCTAGGTCTGCCGCCTACGAGCAGTACTTC.

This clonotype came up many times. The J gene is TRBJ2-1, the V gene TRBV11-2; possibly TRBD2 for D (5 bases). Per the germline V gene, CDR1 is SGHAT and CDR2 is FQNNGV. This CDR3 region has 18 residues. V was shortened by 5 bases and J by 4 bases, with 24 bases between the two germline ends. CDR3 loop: CASSLVFGSPTPYNEQFF. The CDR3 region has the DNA TGTGCCAGCAGCCTAGTATTTGGGAGCCCTACTCCTTACAATGAGCAGTTCTTC. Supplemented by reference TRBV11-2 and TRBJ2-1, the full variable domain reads EAGVAQSPRYKIIEKRQSVAFWCNPISGHATLYWYQQILGQGPKLLIQFQNNGVVDDSQLPKDRFSAERLKGVDSTLKIQPAKLEDSAVYLCASSLVFGSPTPYNEQFFGPGTRLTVL.

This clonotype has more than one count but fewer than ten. The CDR3 DNA is TGCGCCAGCAGCCCCCCCCGAGTGAGGGGTAAGACCCGTGAAGCTTTCTTT. Encoded protein: CASSPPRVRGKTREAFF. This chain links TRBV5-1 with TRBJ1-1, with a possible D match to TRBD1 (5 bases). V was pared by 4 bases and J by 7 bases, with 26 bases between. CDR1 and CDR2 (germline): SGHRS, YFSETQ. This CDR3 is 17 amino acids long.